The T cell receptor (beta chain) under discussion was sequenced for a study of post-analysis software for immune sequencing data. Study results and limitations: Included in a set of about five TRBV segments more frequent in patients than controls were TRBV5-6, TRBV5-1 and TRBV20-1.

Tagging with unique molecular identifiers was a feature of the TCR beta cDNA libraries. TCRdb recomputed calls from the PCR reads with MiXCR, one row per CDR3 protein. Here the sample spans about 770,000 distinct CDR3 sequences, about 45% being singletons. The CDR3 spans 16 residues. Looked up from germline, CDR1 is SGHTA and CDR2 is FQGNSA. V lost 3 bases, J lost 6 bases, and 11 bases stayed unmatched. As concerns this clonotype: Its specificity is not known.

The source of this sequence is a girl under 18 with multiple sclerosis. The chain combines TRBV7-2 with TRBJ2-3; TRBD2 aligns across 8 bases. Material for sequencing was blood. As DNA, the CDR3 is TGTGCCAGCAGCTTCCGGACCGGGAGGGCCGGGGATACGCAGTATTTT. This sequence encodes CASSFRTGRAGDTQYF.